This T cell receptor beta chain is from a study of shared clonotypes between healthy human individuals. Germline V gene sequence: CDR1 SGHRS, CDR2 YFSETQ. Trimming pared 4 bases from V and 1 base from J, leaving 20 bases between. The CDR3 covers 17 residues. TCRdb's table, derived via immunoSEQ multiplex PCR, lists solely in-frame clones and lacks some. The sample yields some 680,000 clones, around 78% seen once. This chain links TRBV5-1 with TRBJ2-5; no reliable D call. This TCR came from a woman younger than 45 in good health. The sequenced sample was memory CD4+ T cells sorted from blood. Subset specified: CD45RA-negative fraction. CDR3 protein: CASSRSGSLFAQETQYF. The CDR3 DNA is TGCGCCAGCAGCAGGTCCGGGTCCCTATTCGCCCAAGAGACCCAGTACTTC.